This is a list of T cell receptor beta chains from one sample in a study of T cell responses to AZD1222 COVID-19 vaccine. Only in-frame clones appear in the TCRdb table, and some are missing; sequencing was by immunoSEQ multiplex PCR. Among over 130,000 clones, 85% to 90% were seen once, and the ten largest hold under 2%. The sequencing used peripheral blood, collected 28 days after the second AZD1222 dose. The origin of the receptors is an adult who received the AZD1222 COVID-19 vaccine. Each CDR3 is given with its conserved first and last residue. D genes are given only for firm matches. The size of a clone is reported for some rows only, either as once, few or many, or as a class for expanded clones.

clone_size j_call d_call v_call cdr3_length cdr3_aa cdr3_nt
once TRBJ1-6 . TRBV4-3 17 CASSQELGNTLLSPLHF TGCGCCAGCAGCCAAGAATTGGGAAACACTTTACTTTCACCCCTCCACTTT
. TRBJ2-1 . TRBV10-1 16 CASSALRGGSYNEQFF TGCGCCAGCAGTGCCCTTCGAGGTGGCTCCTACAATGAGCAGTTCTTC
. TRBJ2-7 . TRBV18 15 CASSPGPPVGDEQYF TGTGCCAGCTCACCAGGGCCTCCTGTAGGCGACGAGCAGTACTTC
. TRBJ1-2 . TRBV28 14 CASTSRNSNYGYTF TGTGCCAGCACCTCCCGGAACAGTAACTATGGCTACACCTTC
. TRBJ1-6 TRBD1 TRBV19 14 CASSTQGDGSPLHF TGTGCCAGTAGTACACAGGGGGATGGTTCACCCCTCCACTTT
. TRBJ2-7 . TRBV15 16 CATSKSQGNDRIEQYF TGTGCCACCAGCAAATCGCAGGGAAATGATAGGATCGAGCAGTACTTC
. TRBJ1-1 . TRBV29-1 12 CSARGREFRAFF TGCAGCGCTCGGGGCAGGGAGTTTCGAGCTTTCTTT
. TRBJ2-1 TRBD2 TRBV7-3 16 CASSPLLAGGYNEQFF TGTGCCAGCAGCCCCTTACTAGCGGGAGGCTACAATGAGCAGTTCTTC
. TRBJ2-4 TRBD1 TRBV7-9 17 CASSIRDRVLAKNIQYF TGTGCCAGCAGCATCCGGGACAGGGTCCTAGCCAAAAACATTCAGTACTTC
. TRBJ1-6 . TRBV6-5 15 CASKLGNSYNSPLHF TGTGCCAGCAAACTGGGGAACTCCTATAATTCACCCCTCCACTTT
. TRBJ2-6 . TRBV9 22 CASSVGPWVAATLNAGANVLTF TGTGCCAGCAGCGTAGGACCCTGGGTAGCGGCCACCCTAAATGCTGGGGCCAACGTCCTGACTTTC
. TRBJ2-5 TRBD1 TRBV29-1 14 CSVRDRGSVETQYF TGCAGCGTTAGGGACAGGGGATCGGTGGAGACCCAGTACTTC
. TRBJ1-4 . TRBV28 14 CASRASGTNEKLFF TGTGCCAGCAGGGCCTCGGGAACTAATGAAAAACTGTTTTTT
. TRBJ2-3 . TRBV4-3 14 CASSQGVGTDTQYF TGCGCCAGCAGCCAAGGGGTGGGCACAGATACGCAGTATTTT
. TRBJ1-1 . TRBV11-1 15 CASSLEGSPNTEAFF TGTGCCAGCAGCTTAGAAGGGTCCCCAAACACTGAAGCTTTCTTT
. TRBJ2-7 TRBD1 TRBV5-1 16 CASSWVGQGATYEQYF TGCGCCAGCAGCTGGGTGGGACAGGGGGCCACCTACGAGCAGTACTTC
few TRBJ2-1 TRBD2 TRBV19 17 CASSIDFASGSYNEQFF TGTGCCAGTAGTATAGATTTCGCTAGCGGGAGTTACAATGAGCAGTTCTTC
. TRBJ2-1 . TRBV5-1 15 CASSLLASKYNEQFF TGCGCCAGCAGCTTGCTAGCGTCGAAATACAATGAGCAGTTCTTC
. TRBJ2-7 . TRBV3-1/TRBV3-2 14 CASSQGGASYEQYF TGTGCCAGCAGCCAAGGAGGTGCGTCCTACGAGCAGTACTTC
. TRBJ1-5 TRBD1 TRBV28 12 CASGTGNQPQHF TGTGCCAGCGGGACAGGCAATCAGCCCCAGCATTTT
medium-sized TRBJ2-1 . TRBV27 13 CASSLYMGNEQFF TGTGCCAGCAGTTTATATATGGGCAATGAGCAGTTCTTC
. TRBJ1-1 . TRBV18 15 CASSPPPVVNAEAFF TGTGCCAGCTCACCACCCCCCGTTGTTAATGCTGAAGCTTTCTTT
. TRBJ2-1 . TRBV28 14 CASNSLNGYNEQFF TGTGCCAGCAATTCTCTAAATGGCTACAATGAGCAGTTCTTC
. TRBJ2-7 . TRBV4-1 14 CASSQDRGSYEQYF TGCGCCAGCAGCCAAGATCGAGGCTCCTACGAGCAGTACTTC
. TRBJ2-1 . TRBV19 13 CASSIGLNNEQFF TGTGCCAGTAGTATTGGACTCAACAATGAGCAGTTCTTC